Below are 10 T cell receptor beta chains sequenced from a single sample in a study of T cell responses to AZD1222 COVID-19 vaccine. Sequencing was performed with immunoSEQ multiplex PCR; in TCRdb, only in-frame clones are kept and a portion is missing. Of about 160,000 clones in the sample, roughly nine tenths were seen once. The input for sequencing was peripheral blood, taken on day 0 of AZD1222 vaccination. These receptors all come from an adult in good health.

V is TRBV4-1 and J is TRBJ2-7, with 9 nucleotides matching TRBD2. The CDR3 extends over 18 amino acids. J was trimmed by 1 base and V by 4 bases; bases with no gene match: 14. The V gene's germline CDR1 is MGHRA and CDR2 YSYEKL. The chain's CDR3 is CASSLGAGGPFQSYEQYF. CDR3 bases: TGCGCCAGCAGCCTTGGGGCGGGGGGGCCATTTCAATCCTACGAGCAGTACTTC.

This chain connects TRBV4-1 to TRBJ2-7, with TRBD1 as a possible D gene (5 bases). Deletions cut 1 base from V and 7 bases from J, with 8 bases between. CDR1 and CDR2 (germline): MGHRA, YSYEKL. This CDR3 has 12 amino acids. In DNA, the CDR3 is TGCGCCAGCAGCCAAGGGGGCTGGGAGCAGTACGTC. Residues: CASSQGGWEQYV.

The V gene is TRBV9, the J gene TRBJ1-5; D remains ambiguous. CDR1 is SGDLS, CDR2 YYNGEE, per germline. The CDR3 contains 14 residues. V lost 0 bases, J lost 6 bases, and 10 bases lay in between. CDR3 sequence reads: CASSVVDHGQPQHF. DNA of the CDR3: TGTGCCAGCAGCGTAGTGGACCACGGTCAGCCCCAGCATTTT.

This chain links TRBV9 with TRBJ2-2; no clear D. Germline values: CDR1 SGDLS, CDR2 YYNGEE. Trimming pared 6 bases from V and 1 base from J, leaving 10 bases between. The CDR3 covers 14 residues. The chain's CDR3 is CASTKKGNTGELFF. CDR3 DNA sequence: TGTGCCAGCACCAAGAAGGGGAACACCGGGGAGCTGTTTTTT.

CDR3 DNA: TGTGCCAGCTCACCCGGACTAGCGGACTCCTACGAGCAGTACTTC. It yields the protein CASSPGLADSYEQYF. The chain employs TRBV18 and TRBJ2-7; 10 bases line up with TRBD2. In germline, CDR1 is KGHSH, CDR2 LQKENI. The junction had 2 bases not matched to a gene; V was cut back by 3 bases and J by 0 bases. This CDR3 spans 15 amino acids.

With respect to this clone: The sample carries other DNA sequences with the same CDR3. The V call is TRBV5-1, the J call TRBJ1-5; weak D call: TRBD1 (5 bases). The germline CDR1 and CDR2 sequences are SGHRS and YFSETQ. The CDR3 extends over 14 amino acids. V lost 0 bases and J lost 4, with 8 bases in between. Written as DNA, the CDR3 is TGCGCCAGCAGCTTGGTTGGGGGAAATCAGCCCCAGCATTTT. This codes for CASSLVGGNQPQHF.

J is TRBJ1-5 and V is TRBV7-2; unclear D gene. The CDR3 sequence is 13 residues long. Germline CDR1 is SGHTA and CDR2 is FQGNSA. The V and J ends lost 9 bases and 0 bases respectively, with 9 bases between them. The CDR3 coding sequence is TGTGCCAGTAGCAGGTCTAGCAATCAGCCCCAGCATTTT. Amino acid sequence: CASSRSSNQPQHF.

The chain links TRBV24-1 to TRBJ1-5; the D gene is possibly TRBD1 (5 bases). With 9 bases removed from V and 2 bases from J, the gap between germline ends came to 10 bases. CDR3 length: 13 amino acids. Per the germline V gene, CDR1 is KGHDR and CDR2 is SFDVKD. CDR3 amino acids: CATPGGGNQPQHF. CDR3 DNA sequence: TGTGCCACCCCAGGAGGGGGCAATCAGCCCCAGCATTTT.

This chain connects TRBV7-9 to TRBJ2-7; the D is unclear. Germline CDR1 SEHNR, CDR2 FQNEAQ (reference sequence). Trimming shortened V by 1 base and J by 6 bases, and 13 bases separated the two germline ends. This CDR3 has 14 residues. The CDR3 spells CASSLEGRFPEQYF. In DNA form, the CDR3 reads TGTGCCAGCAGCTTAGAGGGTAGGTTCCCCGAGCAGTACTTC.

The chain has TRBV6-5 and TRBJ1-5, with D maybe TRBD1 (5 bases). Trimming took 4 bases from V and 7 from J, leaving 11 bases between them. The V gene's germline CDR1 is MNHEY and CDR2 SVGAGI. This CDR3 is 13 amino acids long. The chain's CDR3 is CASSSVSGQPQHF. DNA for the CDR3: TGTGCCAGCAGTTCGGTCTCAGGGCAGCCCCAGCATTTT.